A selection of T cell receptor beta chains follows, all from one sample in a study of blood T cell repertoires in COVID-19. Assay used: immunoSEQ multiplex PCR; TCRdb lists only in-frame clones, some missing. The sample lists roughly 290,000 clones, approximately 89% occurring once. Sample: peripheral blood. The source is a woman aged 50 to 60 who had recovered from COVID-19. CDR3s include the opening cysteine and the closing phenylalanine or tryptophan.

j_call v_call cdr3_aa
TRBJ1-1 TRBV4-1 CASSHPAGGRYTEAFF
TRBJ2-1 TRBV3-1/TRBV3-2 CASRLEGLAGFSEQFF
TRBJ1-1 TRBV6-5 CASRDRGSQNTEAFF
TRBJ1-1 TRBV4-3 CASSHRVNTEAFF
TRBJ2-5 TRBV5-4 CASSLGLALETQYF
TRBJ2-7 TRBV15 CATSEDALGDEQYF
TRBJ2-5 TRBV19 CASRDFSQETQYF
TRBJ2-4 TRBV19 CASSQTGAKNIQYF
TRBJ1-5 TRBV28 CASSRYRGQGGQPQHF
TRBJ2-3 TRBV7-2 CASRRGLAGVSLADTQYF
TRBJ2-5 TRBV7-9 CASSPPWVRQETQYF
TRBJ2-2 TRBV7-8 CASSLRRGRGENTGELFF
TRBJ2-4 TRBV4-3 CASSLGGQTNIQYF
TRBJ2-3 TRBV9 CASSVGSGFTDTQYF
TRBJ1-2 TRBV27 CASSPRVLLGNYGYTF
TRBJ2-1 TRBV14 CASSQDWGQGTTYNEQFF
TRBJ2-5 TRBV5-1 CASTPSGKETQYF
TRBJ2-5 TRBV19 CASSQDREETQYF
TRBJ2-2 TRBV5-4 CASSSGGPSLNTGELFF
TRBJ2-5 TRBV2 CASKGLAGQETQYF
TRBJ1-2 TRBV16 CASSQSPRGDYGYTF
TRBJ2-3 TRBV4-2 CASSQDWDRAKDTQYF
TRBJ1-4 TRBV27 CASSSQGLGEKLFF
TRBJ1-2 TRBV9 CASSPRGFLHGYTF
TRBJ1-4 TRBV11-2 CASSLLGGSNEKLFF
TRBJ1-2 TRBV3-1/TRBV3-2 CASSQQASHGYTF
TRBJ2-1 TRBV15 CATSRALLLNEQFF
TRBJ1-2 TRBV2 CASVGRGAGYGYTF
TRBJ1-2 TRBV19 CASSIPHRGNGYTF